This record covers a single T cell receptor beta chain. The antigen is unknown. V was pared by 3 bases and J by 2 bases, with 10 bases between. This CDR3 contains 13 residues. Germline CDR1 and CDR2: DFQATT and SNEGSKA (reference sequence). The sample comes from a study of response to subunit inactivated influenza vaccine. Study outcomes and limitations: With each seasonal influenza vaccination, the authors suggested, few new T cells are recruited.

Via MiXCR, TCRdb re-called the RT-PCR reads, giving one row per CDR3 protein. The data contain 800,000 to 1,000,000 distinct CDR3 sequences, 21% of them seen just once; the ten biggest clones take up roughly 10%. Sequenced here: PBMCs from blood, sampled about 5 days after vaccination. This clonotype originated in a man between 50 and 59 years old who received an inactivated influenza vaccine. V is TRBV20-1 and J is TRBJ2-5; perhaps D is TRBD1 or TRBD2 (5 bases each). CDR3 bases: TGCAGTGCTAGGAGGGACCGTCAAGAGACCCAGTACTTC. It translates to CSARRDRQETQYF.